This T cell receptor beta chain was sequenced for a study of blood T cell repertoires in COVID-19. The germline CDR1 and CDR2 sequences are LGHDT and YNNKEL (reference sequence). With V trimmed by 3 bases and J by 6 bases, 10 bases remained unmatched. The CDR3 consists of 16 residues. Original processing notes: Counts of nucleated cells, estimated from reference gene primer amplification, were obtained. Some clones are missing from TCRdb's copy, which holds only in-frame ones; the method was immunoSEQ multiplex PCR. Clone size and the V and J calls come from that table; the DNA yielded D and trimming. Here the sample spans 210,000 or so clones, approximately 90% being singletons.

The TCR sequence derives from a man aged 25-45 years with COVID-19, enrolled during active disease. This sequence joins TRBV3-1 (or the pseudogene TRBV3-2) and TRBJ2-7, with TRBD1 matching over 11 bases. Material for sequencing was peripheral blood. The CDR3 region has the DNA TGTGCCAGCAGCCAGGGCCCCGGGACAGGGGGTAGCGAGCAGTACTTC. It codes for CASSQGPGTGGSEQYF.